A selection of T cell receptor beta chains follows, all from one sample in a study of tumor-infiltrating lymphocytes in localized non-small cell lung cancer. Clones were read by immunoSEQ multiplex PCR, and TCRdb kept only the in-frame ones, dropping some. The data contain thousands of clones, 61% of them seen just once; the ten biggest clones take up around 12%. The sequenced sample consisted of lung tumor tissue. These TCRs come from a human donor with non-small cell lung cancer. The conserved cysteine and the conserved F or W are not part of the CDR3 here. The order of the fields is J gene, V gene, CDR3 protein.

J gene: TRBJ1-6
V gene: TRBV7-3
CDR3 protein: ASSSQGLARNSPLH

J gene: TRBJ2-5
V gene: TRBV11-2
CDR3 protein: ASSPGQQETQY

J gene: TRBJ1-1
V gene: TRBV27
CDR3 protein: ASSLVGREAF

J gene: TRBJ1-2
V gene: TRBV6-5
CDR3 protein: ASSLQGGSDGYT

J gene: TRBJ2-2
V gene: TRBV7-7
CDR3 protein: ASSSSGGLNTGELF

J gene: TRBJ2-7
V gene: TRBV5-5
CDR3 protein: ASSFGGGEQY

J gene: TRBJ1-5
V gene: TRBV6-1
CDR3 protein: ASSQQGSNQPQH

J gene: TRBJ1-1
V gene: TRBV4-1
CDR3 protein: ASSGEGGQGVEAF

J gene: TRBJ1-2
V gene: TRBV4-1
CDR3 protein: ASSQAGPTGYT

J gene: TRBJ2-2
V gene: TRBV11-3
CDR3 protein: ASSQRSTAELF

J gene: TRBJ2-5
V gene: TRBV5-1
CDR3 protein: ASSLLRTGETQY

J gene: TRBJ2-3
V gene: TRBV27
CDR3 protein: ASSFGATADTQY

J gene: TRBJ2-2
V gene: TRBV5-5
CDR3 protein: ASSLGRGDWNTGELF

J gene: TRBJ2-3
V gene: TRBV19
CDR3 protein: ASSSPSGLGNTQY

J gene: TRBJ2-1
V gene: TRBV11-1
CDR3 protein: ASSGPRQGAGDEQF

J gene: TRBJ2-1
V gene: TRBV18
CDR3 protein: ASSPRGSSEDEQF

J gene: TRBJ2-1
V gene: TRBV9
CDR3 protein: ASSPIARGGYNEQF

J gene: TRBJ2-2
V gene: TRBV11-2
CDR3 protein: ASSSDRVTTGELF

J gene: TRBJ2-5
V gene: TRBV19
CDR3 protein: ASSIIGGHFAETQY

J gene: TRBJ2-1
V gene: TRBV9
CDR3 protein: ASSNYRTGAGNEQF

J gene: TRBJ2-2
V gene: TRBV5-1
CDR3 protein: ASSLGGANTGELF

J gene: TRBJ2-5
V gene: TRBV6-6
CDR3 protein: ASRRDLIRETQY

J gene: TRBJ2-6
V gene: TRBV27
CDR3 protein: ASSLAGAGANVLT

J gene: TRBJ2-7
V gene: TRBV10-2
CDR3 protein: ASSVGGSGYEQY

J gene: TRBJ2-5
V gene: TRBV19
CDR3 protein: ASSRTGKQETQY

J gene: TRBJ2-7
V gene: TRBV6-1
CDR3 protein: ASNPNRDGRYEQY

J gene: TRBJ2-5
V gene: TRBV29-1
CDR3 protein: SAPQTGGNQETQY

J gene: TRBJ1-2
V gene: TRBV7-2
CDR3 protein: ASSPRPGGSYGYT

J gene: TRBJ2-7
V gene: TRBV2
CDR3 protein: ASMKGLGGEQY

J gene: TRBJ2-7
V gene: TRBV29-1
CDR3 protein: SVEDRDYEQY

J gene: TRBJ2-2
V gene: TRBV2
CDR3 protein: ASKTSATNTGELF